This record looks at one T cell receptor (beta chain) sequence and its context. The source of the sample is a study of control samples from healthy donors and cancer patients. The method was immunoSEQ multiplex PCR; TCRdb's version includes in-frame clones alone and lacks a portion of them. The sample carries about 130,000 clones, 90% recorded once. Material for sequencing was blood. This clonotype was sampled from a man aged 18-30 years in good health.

As DNA, the CDR3 is TGCGCCAGCAGCTCTGCATACTCGGCGGGGGAAAAACTGTTTTTT. It is translated as CASSSAYSAGEKLFF. The gene calls are TRBV5-1 and TRBJ1-4, with D uncertain. Trimming took off 3 bases at V and 8 bases at J, with 17 bases between the two ends. The germline V gene encodes CDR1 SGHRS and CDR2 YFSETQ. The CDR3 totals 15 residues.